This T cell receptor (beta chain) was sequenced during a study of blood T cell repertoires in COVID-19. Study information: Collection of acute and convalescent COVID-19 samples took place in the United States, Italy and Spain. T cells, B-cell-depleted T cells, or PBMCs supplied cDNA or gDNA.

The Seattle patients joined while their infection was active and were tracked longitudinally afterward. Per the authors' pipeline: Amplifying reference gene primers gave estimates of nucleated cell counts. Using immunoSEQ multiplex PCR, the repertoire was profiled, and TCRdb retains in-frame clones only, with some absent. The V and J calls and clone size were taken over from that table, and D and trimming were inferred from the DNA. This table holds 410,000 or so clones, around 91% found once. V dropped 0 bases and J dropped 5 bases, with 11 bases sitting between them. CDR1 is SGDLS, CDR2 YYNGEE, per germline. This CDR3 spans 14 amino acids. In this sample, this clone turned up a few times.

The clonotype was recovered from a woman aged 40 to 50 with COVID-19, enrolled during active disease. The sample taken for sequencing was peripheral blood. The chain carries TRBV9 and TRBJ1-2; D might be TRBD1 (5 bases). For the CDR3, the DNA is TGTGCCAGCAGCGTAGACCAGGGATCTTATGGCTACACCTTC. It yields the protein CASSVDQGSYGYTF.